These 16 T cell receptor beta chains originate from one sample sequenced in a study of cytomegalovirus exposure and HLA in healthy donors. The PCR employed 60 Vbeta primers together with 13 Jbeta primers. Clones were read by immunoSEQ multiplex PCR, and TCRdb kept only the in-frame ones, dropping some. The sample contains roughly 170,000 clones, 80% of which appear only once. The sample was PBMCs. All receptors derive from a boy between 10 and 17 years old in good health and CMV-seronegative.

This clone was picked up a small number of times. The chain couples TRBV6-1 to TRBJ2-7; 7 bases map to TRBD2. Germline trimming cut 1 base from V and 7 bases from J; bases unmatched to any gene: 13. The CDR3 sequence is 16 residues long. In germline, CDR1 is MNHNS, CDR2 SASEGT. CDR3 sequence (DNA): TGTGCCAGCAGTGAAGGAGTGGAGGGGCCGGGGGGAGAGCAGTACTTC. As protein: CASSEGVEGPGGEQYF.

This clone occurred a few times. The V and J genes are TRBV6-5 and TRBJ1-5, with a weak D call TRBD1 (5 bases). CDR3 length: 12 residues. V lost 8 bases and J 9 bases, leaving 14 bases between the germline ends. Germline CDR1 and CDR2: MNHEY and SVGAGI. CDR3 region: CASRTGDRPQHF. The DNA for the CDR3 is TGTGCCAGCCGGACGGGGGATCGGCCCCAGCATTTT.

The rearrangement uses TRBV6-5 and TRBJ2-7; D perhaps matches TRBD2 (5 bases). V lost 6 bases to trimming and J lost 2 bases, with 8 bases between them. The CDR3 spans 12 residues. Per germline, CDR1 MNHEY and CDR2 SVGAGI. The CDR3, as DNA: TGTGCCAGCAGCCCCGGGGCCTACGAGCAGTACTTC. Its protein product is CASSPGAYEQYF.

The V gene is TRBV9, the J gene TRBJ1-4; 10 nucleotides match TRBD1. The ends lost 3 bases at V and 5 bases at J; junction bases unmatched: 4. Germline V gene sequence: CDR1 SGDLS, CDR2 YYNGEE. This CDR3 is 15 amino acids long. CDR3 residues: CASSALDRGNEKLFF. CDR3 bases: TGTGCCAGCAGCGCACTGGACAGGGGGAATGAAAAACTGTTTTTT.

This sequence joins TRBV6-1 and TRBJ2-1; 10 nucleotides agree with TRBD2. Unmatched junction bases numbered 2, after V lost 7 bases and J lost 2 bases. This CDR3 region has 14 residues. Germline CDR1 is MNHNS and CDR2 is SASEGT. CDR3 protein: CASTLAGAYNEQFF. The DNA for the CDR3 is TGTGCCAGCACGCTAGCGGGGGCCTACAATGAGCAGTTCTTC.

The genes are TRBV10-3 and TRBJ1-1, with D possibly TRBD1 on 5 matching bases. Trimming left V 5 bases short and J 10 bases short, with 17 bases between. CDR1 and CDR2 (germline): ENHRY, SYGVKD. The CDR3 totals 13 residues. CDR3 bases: TGTGCCATCAGTCGATTCCAGGGTCATGGAGCTTTCTTT. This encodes CAISRFQGHGAFF.

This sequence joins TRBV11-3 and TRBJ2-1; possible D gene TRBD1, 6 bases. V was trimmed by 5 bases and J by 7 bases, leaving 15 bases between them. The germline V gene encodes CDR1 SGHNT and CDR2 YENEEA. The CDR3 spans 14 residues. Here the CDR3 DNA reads TGTGCCAGCAGCACATATCCCACAGGGAATGAGCAGTTCTTC. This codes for CASSTYPTGNEQFF.

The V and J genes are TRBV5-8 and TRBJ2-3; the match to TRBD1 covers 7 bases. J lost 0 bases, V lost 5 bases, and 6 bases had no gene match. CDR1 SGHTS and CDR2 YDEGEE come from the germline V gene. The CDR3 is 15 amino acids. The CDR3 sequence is CASRHWGQSTDTQYF. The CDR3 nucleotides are TGTGCCAGCAGGCATTGGGGACAGAGCACAGATACGCAGTATTTT.

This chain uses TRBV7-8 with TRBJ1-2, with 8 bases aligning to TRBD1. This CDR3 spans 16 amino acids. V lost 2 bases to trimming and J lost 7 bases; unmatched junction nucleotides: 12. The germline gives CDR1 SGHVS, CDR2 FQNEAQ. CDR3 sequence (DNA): TGTGCCAGCAGCTTATACCCCCCAGGGGGCAAGGGTGGCTACACCTTC. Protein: CASSLYPPGGKGGYTF.

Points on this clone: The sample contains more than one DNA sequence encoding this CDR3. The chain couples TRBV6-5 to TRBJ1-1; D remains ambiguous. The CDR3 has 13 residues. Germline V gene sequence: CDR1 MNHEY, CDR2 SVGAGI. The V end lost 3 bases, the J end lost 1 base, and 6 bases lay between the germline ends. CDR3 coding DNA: TGTGCCAGCAGTTATGGGCAGAACACTGAAGCTTTCTTT. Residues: CASSYGQNTEAFF.

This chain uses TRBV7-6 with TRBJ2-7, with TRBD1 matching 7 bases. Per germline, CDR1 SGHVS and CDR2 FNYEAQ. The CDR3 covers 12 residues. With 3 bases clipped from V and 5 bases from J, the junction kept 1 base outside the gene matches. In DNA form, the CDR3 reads TGTGCCAGCAGCTTTGACAGGGACGAGCAGTACTTC. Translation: CASSFDRDEQYF.

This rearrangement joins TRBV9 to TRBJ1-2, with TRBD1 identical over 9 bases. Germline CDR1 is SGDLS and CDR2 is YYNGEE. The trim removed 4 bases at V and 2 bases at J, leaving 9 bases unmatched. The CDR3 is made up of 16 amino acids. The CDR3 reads CASSYRTGASNYGYTF. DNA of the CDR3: TGTGCCAGCAGCTACAGGACAGGGGCCTCCAACTATGGCTACACCTTC.

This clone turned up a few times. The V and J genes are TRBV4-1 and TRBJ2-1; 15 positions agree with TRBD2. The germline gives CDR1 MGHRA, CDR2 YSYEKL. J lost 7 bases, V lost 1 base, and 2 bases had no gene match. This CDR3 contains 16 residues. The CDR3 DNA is TGCGCCAGCAGCCAAGGGACTAGCGGGAGGGAGAATGAGCAGTTCTTC. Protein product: CASSQGTSGRENEQFF.

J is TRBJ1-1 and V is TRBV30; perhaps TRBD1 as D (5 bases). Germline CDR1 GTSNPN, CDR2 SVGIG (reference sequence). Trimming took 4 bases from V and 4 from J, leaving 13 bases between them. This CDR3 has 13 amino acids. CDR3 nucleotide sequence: TGTGCCTGGAAAGCTGGGGCGGTCACTGAAGCTTTCTTT. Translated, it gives CAWKAGAVTEAFF.

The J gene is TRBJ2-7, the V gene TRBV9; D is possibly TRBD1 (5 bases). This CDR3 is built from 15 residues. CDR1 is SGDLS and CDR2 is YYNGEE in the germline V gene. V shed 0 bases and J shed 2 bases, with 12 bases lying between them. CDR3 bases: TGTGCCAGCAGCGTAGGCTCAGGGAAGGCCTACGAGCAGTACTTC. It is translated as CASSVGSGKAYEQYF.

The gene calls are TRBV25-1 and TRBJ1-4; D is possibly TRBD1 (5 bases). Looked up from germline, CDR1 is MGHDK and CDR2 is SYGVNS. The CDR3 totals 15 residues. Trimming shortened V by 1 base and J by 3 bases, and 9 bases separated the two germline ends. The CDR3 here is CASSESRAPNEKLFF. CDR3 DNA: TGTGCCAGCAGTGAATCCAGGGCGCCTAATGAAAAACTGTTTTTT.